Listed here are 10 T cell receptor beta chains from one sample, sequenced in a study of T cell repertoires in cytomegalovirus infection. These receptors lack a known antigen. TCRdb reprocessed the reads via MiXCR and lists one record per CDR3 protein. The table lists approximately 910,000 distinct CDR3 sequences, around 29% of them singletons. The source material was cultured CD8+ T cells from PBMCs, sampled from culture after CMV antigen stimulation. The receptors here all came from a human donor in good health (CMV status not recorded). Some clones in this sample may be carry-over from other donors' samples.

On this clonotype: The junction departs from germline at one end; a sequencing error may be responsible. V is TRBV4-1 and J is TRBJ1-5; D unclear. This CDR3 region has 13 residues. Germline V gene lookup returns CDR1 MGHRA and CDR2 YSYEKL. This CDR3 is CASSQEFLQPQHF. The CDR3 nucleotides read TGTGCCAGCAGCCAAGAGTTTCTTCAGCCCCAGCATTTT.

Regarding this clonotype: At one end, the junction sequence differs from germline, possibly due to a read error. The gene calls are TRBV7-7 and TRBJ2-1; D not certain. In germline, CDR1 is SSHAT, CDR2 FNYEAQ (reference sequence). CDR3 length: 15 residues. DNA for the CDR3: TGTGCTAGCAGCTTAGGGTTGCACGAATACAATGAGCAGTTCTTC. Protein product: CASSLGLHEYNEQFF.

In its sample, this clonotype was seen many times. The chain is built from TRBV7-9 and TRBJ1-1; 10 nucleotides line up with TRBD1. The junction had 4 bases not matched to a gene; V was cut back by 4 bases and J by 5 bases. The CDR3 sequence is 14 residues long. Germline V CDR1 and CDR2: SEHNR, FQNEAQ (reference sequence). The DNA of the CDR3 is TGTGCCAGCAGCTCGGGACAGGGGAGAACTGAAGCTTTCTTT. It translates to CASSSGQGRTEAFF. The full variable domain, rest sourced from reference TRBV7-9 and TRBJ1-1, is DTGVSQNPRHKITKRGQNVTFRCDPISEHNRLYWYRQTLGQGPEFLTYFQNEAQLEKSRLLSDRFSAERPKGSFSTLEIQRTEQGDSAMYLCASSSGQGRTEAFFGQGTRLTVV.

This chain uses TRBV19 with TRBJ1-1; D possibly corresponds to TRBD1 (6 bases). In germline, CDR1 is LNHDA, CDR2 SQIVND (reference sequence). CDR3 size: 13 residues. With 10 bases removed from V and 0 bases from J, the gap between germline ends came to 12 bases. Here the CDR3 reads CATINRVNTEAFF. Here the CDR3 DNA reads TGTGCCACCATCAACAGGGTGAACACTGAAGCTTTCTTT.

Only a few counts were recorded for this clonotype. The chain recombines TRBV11-2 with TRBJ2-4; a possible D gene is TRBD1 (6 bases). Germline CDR1 is SGHAT and CDR2 is FQNNGV. CDR3 length: 19 residues. The V gene lost 4 bases and the J gene lost 1 base, with 23 bases spanning the gap. The CDR3 spells CASSSFTGKGGAAKNIQYF. The CDR3 bases are TGTGCCAGCAGCTCCTTTACAGGGAAGGGTGGAGCGGCCAAAAACATTCAGTACTTC. Looking up the rest from reference TRBV11-2 and TRBJ2-4 gives the full variable domain: EAGVAQSPRYKIIEKRQSVAFWCNPISGHATLYWYQQILGQGPKLLIQFQNNGVVDDSQLPKDRFSAERLKGVDSTLKIQPAKLEDSAVYLCASSSFTGKGGAAKNIQYFGAGTRLSVL.

J is TRBJ2-2 and V is TRBV12-3 or TRBV12-4, with no clear D. The CDR3 is 12 residues long. Trimming stripped 7 bases from V and 5 bases from J, with 8 bases between. In DNA, the CDR3 is TGTGCCAGCACCTCATCTACCGGGGAGCTGTTTTTT. Encoded protein: CASTSSTGELFF.

In its sample, this clonotype was seen many times. The J gene is TRBJ2-7, the V gene TRBV7-2; possible D gene TRBD2, 6 bases. Germline lookup yields CDR1 SGHTA and CDR2 FQGNSA. The CDR3 extends over 13 amino acids. The V end lost 5 bases, the J end lost 5 bases, and 13 bases lay between the germline ends. CDR3 region: CASSQTDYHEQYV. CDR3 nucleotide sequence: TGTGCCAGCAGCCAGACGGACTACCACGAGCAGTACGTC.

There are a few counts of this clonotype. The rearrangement uses TRBV2 and TRBJ2-1, with D possibly TRBD2 on 6 matching bases. The CDR3 loop spans 17 amino acids. CDR1 and CDR2 (germline): SNHLY, FYNNEI. Trimming stripped 2 bases from V and 0 bases from J, with 14 bases between. CDR3 coding DNA: TGTGCCAGCAGTGAAATGGAGCGGGCGATCTCCTACAATGAGCAGTTCTTC. It encodes CASSEMERAISYNEQFF.

The chain links TRBV2 to TRBJ2-3, with 7 bases aligning to TRBD2. The CDR3 has 16 amino acids. Germline CDR1 reads SNHLY; CDR2 reads FYNNEI. The junction had 15 bases not matched to a gene; V was cut back by 6 bases and J by 6 bases. CDR3 DNA sequence: TGTGCCAGCAGCCCCCCAAGCGGGGTGGCGGGGGATACGCAGTATTTT. This translates into CASSPPSGVAGDTQYF.

V usage is TRBV7-2 and J usage is TRBJ2-1; TRBD2 aligns across 10 bases. The CDR3 runs to 15 residues. V shed 10 bases and J 2 bases; nucleotides not matched to a gene: 8. Germline V gene data show CDR1 as SGHTA and CDR2 as FQGNSA. This chain's CDR3 is CATDSLAGTYNEQFF. CDR3 bases: TGTGCCACAGATTCACTAGCGGGGACCTACAATGAGCAGTTCTTC. Together with reference TRBV7-2 and TRBJ2-1, the CDR3 gives the full variable domain: GAGVSQSPSNKVTEKGKDVELRCDPISGHTALYWYRQSLGQGLEFLIYFQGNSAPDKSGLPSDRFSAERTGGSVSTLTIQRTQQEDSAVYLCATDSLAGTYNEQFFGPGTRLTVL.